The following is a TCR beta chain sequence with its context. As yet, its antigen is unknown. This table comes from immunoSEQ multiplex PCR, and its TCRdb copy is limited to in-frame clones, with some not included. The sample lists about 100,000 clones; around 90% were seen once. The CDR3 runs to 15 residues. Trimming left V 3 bases short and J 0 bases short, with 9 bases between. This sample stems from a study of T cell responses to AZD1222 COVID-19 vaccine. Study-wide background: Pooling was applied to second doses at about 4 or about 12 weeks. Study-wide points: Most donors were white British and more were female, and clonal diversity was possibly underestimated.

The source material was peripheral blood, sampled on day 0 of AZD1222 vaccination. This receptor was identified in an adult in good health. The chain employs TRBV23-1 and TRBJ1-3; weak D call: TRBD1 (6 bases). TRBV23-1 is an ORF for which the function is uncertain. In DNA form, the CDR3 reads TGCGCCAGCAGTCAGGGGGACAACTCTGGAAACACCATATATTTT. Residues: CASSQGDNSGNTIYF.